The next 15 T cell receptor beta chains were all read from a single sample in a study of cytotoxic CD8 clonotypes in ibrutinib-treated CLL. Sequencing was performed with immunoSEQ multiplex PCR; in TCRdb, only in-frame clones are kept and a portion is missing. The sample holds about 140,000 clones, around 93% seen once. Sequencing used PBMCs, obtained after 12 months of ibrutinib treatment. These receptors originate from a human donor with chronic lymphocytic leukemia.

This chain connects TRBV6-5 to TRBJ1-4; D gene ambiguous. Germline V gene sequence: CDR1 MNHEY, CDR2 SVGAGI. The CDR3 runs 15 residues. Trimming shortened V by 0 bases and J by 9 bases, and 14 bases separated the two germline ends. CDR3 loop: CASSYSALGDKKLFF. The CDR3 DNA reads TGTGCCAGCAGTTACTCGGCCCTCGGGGATAAAAAACTGTTTTTT.

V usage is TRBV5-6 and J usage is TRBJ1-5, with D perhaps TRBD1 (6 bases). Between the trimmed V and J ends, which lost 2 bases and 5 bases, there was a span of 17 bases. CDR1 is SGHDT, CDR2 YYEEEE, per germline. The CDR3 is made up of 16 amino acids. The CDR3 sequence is CASSLVSGASDQPQHF. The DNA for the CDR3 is TGTGCCAGCAGCTTAGTCTCGGGGGCGTCGGATCAGCCCCAGCATTTT.

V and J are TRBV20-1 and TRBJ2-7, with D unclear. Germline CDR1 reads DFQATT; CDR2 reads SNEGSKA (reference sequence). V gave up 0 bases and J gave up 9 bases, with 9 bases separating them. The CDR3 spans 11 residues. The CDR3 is CSARDFPGQYF. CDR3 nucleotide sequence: TGCAGTGCTAGAGATTTTCCCGGGCAGTACTTC.

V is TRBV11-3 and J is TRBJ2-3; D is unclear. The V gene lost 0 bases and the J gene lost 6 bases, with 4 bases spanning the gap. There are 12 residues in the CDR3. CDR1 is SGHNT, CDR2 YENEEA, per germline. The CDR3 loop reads CASSLDSDTQYF. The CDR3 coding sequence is TGTGCCAGCAGCTTAGATTCCGATACGCAGTATTTT.

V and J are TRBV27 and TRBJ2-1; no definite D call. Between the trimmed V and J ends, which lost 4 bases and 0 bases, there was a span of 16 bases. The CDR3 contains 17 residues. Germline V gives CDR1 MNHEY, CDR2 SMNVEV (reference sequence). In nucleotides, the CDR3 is TGTGCCAGCAGTTCTTATACCGGAGAGAGCTCCTACAATGAGCAGTTCTTC. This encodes CASSSYTGESSYNEQFF.

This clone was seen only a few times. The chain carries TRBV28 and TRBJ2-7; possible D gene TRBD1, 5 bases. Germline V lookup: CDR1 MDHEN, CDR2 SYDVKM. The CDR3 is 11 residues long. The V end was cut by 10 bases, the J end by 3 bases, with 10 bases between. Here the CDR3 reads CATRVGYEQYF. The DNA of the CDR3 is TGTGCCACCAGGGTTGGCTACGAGCAGTACTTC. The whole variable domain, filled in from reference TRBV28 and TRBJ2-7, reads DVKVTQSSRYLVKRTGEKVFLECVQDMDHENMFWYRQDPGLGLRLIYFSYDVKMKEKGDIPEGYSVSREKKERFSLILESASTNQTSMYLCATRVGYEQYFGPGTRLTVT.

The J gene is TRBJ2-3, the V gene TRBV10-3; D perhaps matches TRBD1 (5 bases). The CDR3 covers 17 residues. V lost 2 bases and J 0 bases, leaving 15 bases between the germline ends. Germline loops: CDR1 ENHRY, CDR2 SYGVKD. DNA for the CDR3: TGTGCCATCAGTGAGACTACAGGCCACGAAAGCACAGATACGCAGTATTTT. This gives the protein CAISETTGHESTDTQYF.

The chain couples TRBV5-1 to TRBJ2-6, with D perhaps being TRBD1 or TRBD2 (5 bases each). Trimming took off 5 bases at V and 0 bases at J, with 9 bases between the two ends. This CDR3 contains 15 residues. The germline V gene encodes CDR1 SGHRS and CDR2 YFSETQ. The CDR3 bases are TGCGCCAGCAGTAGGGACGGCTCTGGGGCCAACGTCCTGACTTTC. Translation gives CASSRDGSGANVLTF.

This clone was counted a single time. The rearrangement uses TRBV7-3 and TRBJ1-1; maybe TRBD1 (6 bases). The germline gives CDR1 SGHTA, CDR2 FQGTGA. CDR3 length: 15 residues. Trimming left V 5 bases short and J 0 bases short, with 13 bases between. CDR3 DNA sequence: TGTGCCAGCAGCCCAGGGGACACCTTGAACACTGAAGCTTTCTTT. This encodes CASSPGDTLNTEAFF. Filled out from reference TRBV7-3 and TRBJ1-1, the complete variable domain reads GAGVSQTPSNKVTEKGKYVELRCDPISGHTALYWYRQSLGQGPEFLIYFQGTGAADDSGLPNDRFFAVRPEGSVSTLKIQRTERGDSAVYLCASSPGDTLNTEAFFGQGTRLTVV.

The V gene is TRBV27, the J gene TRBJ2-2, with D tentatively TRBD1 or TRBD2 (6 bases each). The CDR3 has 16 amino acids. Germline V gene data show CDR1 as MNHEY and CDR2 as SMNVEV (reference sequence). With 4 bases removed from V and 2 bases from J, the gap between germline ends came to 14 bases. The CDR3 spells CASSSLGGDNTGELFF. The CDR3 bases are TGTGCCAGCAGTTCGCTCGGGGGCGACAACACCGGGGAGCTGTTTTTT.

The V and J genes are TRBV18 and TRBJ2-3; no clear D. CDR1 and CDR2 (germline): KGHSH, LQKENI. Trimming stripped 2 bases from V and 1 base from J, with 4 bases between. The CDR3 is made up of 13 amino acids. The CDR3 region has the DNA TGTGCCAGCTCACCATGGGGCACAGATACGCAGTATTTT. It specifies CASSPWGTDTQYF.

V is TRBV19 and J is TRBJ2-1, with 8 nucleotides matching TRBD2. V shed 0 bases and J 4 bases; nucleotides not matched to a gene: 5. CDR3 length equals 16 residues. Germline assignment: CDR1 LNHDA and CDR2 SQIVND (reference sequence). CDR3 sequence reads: CASSIDSGTPYNEQFF. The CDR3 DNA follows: TGTGCCAGTAGTATAGATAGCGGGACCCCGTACAATGAGCAGTTCTTC.

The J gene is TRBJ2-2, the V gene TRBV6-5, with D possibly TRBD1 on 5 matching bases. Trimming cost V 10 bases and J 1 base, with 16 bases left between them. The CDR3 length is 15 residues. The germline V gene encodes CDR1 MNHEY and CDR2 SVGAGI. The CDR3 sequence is CATASGSRNTGELFF. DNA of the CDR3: TGTGCCACCGCCTCAGGGTCGAGGAACACCGGGGAGCTGTTTTTT.

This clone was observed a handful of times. The CDR3 spells CASSIGDRAGYYEQYF. The CDR3 DNA is TGTGCCAGTAGTATAGGGGACAGGGCGGGATACTACGAGCAGTACTTC. This chain links TRBV19 with TRBJ2-7; 9 bases align to TRBD1. Germline assignment: CDR1 LNHDA and CDR2 SQIVND (reference sequence). With V trimmed by 1 base and J by 3 bases, 7 bases remained unmatched. This CDR3 region has 16 residues.

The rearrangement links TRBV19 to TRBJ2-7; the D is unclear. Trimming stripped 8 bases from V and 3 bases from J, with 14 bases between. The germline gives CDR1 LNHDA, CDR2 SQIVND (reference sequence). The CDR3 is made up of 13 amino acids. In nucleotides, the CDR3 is TGTGCCAGTGGTCGCCTAGGGAACTACGAGCAGTACTTC. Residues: CASGRLGNYEQYF.